The 5 T cell receptor beta chains in this list originate from one sample, sequenced in a study of T-cell memory formation after mild COVID-19 (dated by TCRdb to the early 2020s). The library was obtained by 5' RACE. Sequenced using an Illumina NovaSeq 6000. TCRdb's own reprocessing of the public reads used fastp at Q25 and MiXCR and kept productive beta chains. Rows with one shared CDR3 protein collapse into an entry with the most common genes and DNA. This sample is represented by about 440,000 distinct CDR3 sequences; around 18% of them were singletons. Clones ranked in the top ten supply 8.4% of the sample. The sample taken for sequencing was PBMCs or a T cell subset sorted from them (not recorded which). The receptor set was obtained from an adult woman who had mild COVID-19 (a few samples of this study predate the infection). The sample titles of this study are shuffled in the database, so cell type and time point are left out; the donor was told from shared clones.

This clonotype occurred a few times. The chain is built from TRBV29-1 and TRBJ1-3; 9 bases match TRBD1. In germline, CDR1 is SQVTM, CDR2 ANQGSEA. J was trimmed by 5 bases and V by 4 bases; bases with no gene match: 6. The CDR3 sequence is 14 residues long. CDR3 protein: CSVAGTGIRNTIYF. The CDR3 nucleotides are TGCAGCGTTGCCGGGACAGGGATTCGAAACACCATATATTTT.

The chain recombines TRBV11-2 with TRBJ2-4; unclear D gene. This CDR3 comprises 13 residues. Germline V gene data show CDR1 as SGHAT and CDR2 as FQNNGV. The V and J ends lost 1 base and 6 bases respectively, with 7 bases between them. CDR3 sequence (DNA): TGTGCCAGCAGCTTAGTAGGAAGAAACATTCAGTACTTC. It specifies CASSLVGRNIQYF.

This chain links TRBV12-3 or TRBV12-4 with TRBJ1-5; maybe TRBD1 (5 bases). The CDR3 covers 17 residues. V gave up 2 bases and J gave up 5 bases, with 19 bases separating them. CDR3 amino acids: CASSLTGDRGGDQPQHF. CDR3 bases: TGTGCCAGCAGTTTAACTGGTGATAGGGGAGGGGATCAGCCCCAGCATTTT.

The sample holds a few counts of this clonotype. The rearrangement uses TRBV19 and TRBJ2-2; D gene ambiguous. Germline values: CDR1 LNHDA, CDR2 SQIVND (reference sequence). Trimming stripped 2 bases from V and 6 bases from J, with 7 bases between. The CDR3 runs to 13 residues. Here the CDR3 DNA reads TGTGCCAGTAGTATAACCGGTGCCGGGGAGCTGTTTTTT. This gives the protein CASSITGAGELFF.

The chain employs TRBV7-9 and TRBJ2-3; D not resolved. CDR3 length equals 14 residues. V gave up 4 bases and J gave up 0 bases, with 8 bases separating them. The germline V gene has CDR1 SEHNR and CDR2 FQNEAQ (reference sequence). The CDR3: CASSSVGSTDTQYF. The CDR3 nucleotides are TGTGCCAGCAGCTCGGTTGGCAGCACAGATACGCAGTATTTT.